The clone carrying this T cell receptor beta chain was counted only a few times. Original analysis: Estimation of nucleated cell counts was performed using reference gene primer amplification. The method was immunoSEQ multiplex PCR; TCRdb's version includes in-frame clones alone and lacks a portion of them. V, J and clone size were drawn from that table, and D and trimming were deduced from the DNA. The sample yields some 120,000 clones, around 80% seen once. These data belong to a study of blood T cell repertoires in COVID-19. Study overall: Sites across the United States, Italy and Spain contributed samples from acute and convalescent COVID-19. T cells, B-cell-depleted T cells, or PBMCs provided the cDNA or gDNA that served as material.

The ends were cut back, 3 bases at V and 4 bases at J, with 19 bases in the middle. The germline gives CDR1 MGHRA, CDR2 YSYEKL. The CDR3 length is 16 residues. The sample comprised peripheral blood. The chain joins TRBV4-1 to TRBJ2-7, with TRBD2 as a possible D gene (7 bases). The clonotype was recovered from a man aged 80 or over with active or convalescent COVID-19. Written as DNA, the CDR3 is TGCGCCAGCAGCCACCCGGGGGGCCGTACAGGGTACGAGCAGTACTTC. Protein: CASSHPGGRTGYEQYF.